Included here is one T cell receptor (beta chain) sequence, with context. Its antigen remains unknown. CDR1 MGHRA and CDR2 YSYEKL come from the germline V gene. The CDR3 length is 15 residues. The junction had 6 bases not matched to a gene; V was cut back by 1 base and J by 8 bases. The entirety of the isolated RNA underwent reverse transcription, so expressed TCRB transcripts were sequenced. Clones were read by immunoSEQ multiplex PCR, and TCRdb kept only the in-frame ones, dropping some. The table has under 450,000 clones, approximately 15% seen once. Populations obtained by sorting all exceeded 98% purity. The data derive from a study of beta chain features in type 1 diabetes. Findings and limits, study-wide: In comparison with healthy donors, patients had naive, central memory and Treg TCRB repertoires that appeared more similar.

The rearrangement joins TRBV4-1 to TRBJ2-1, with TRBD1 matching over 9 bases. The receptor comes from a man aged 25 to 40 in good health. Input material: naive CD4+ T cells from blood. CDR3 sequence: CASSQATGGLDEQFF. The CDR3 DNA reads as TGCGCCAGCAGCCAAGCGACAGGGGGACTCGATGAGCAGTTCTTC.